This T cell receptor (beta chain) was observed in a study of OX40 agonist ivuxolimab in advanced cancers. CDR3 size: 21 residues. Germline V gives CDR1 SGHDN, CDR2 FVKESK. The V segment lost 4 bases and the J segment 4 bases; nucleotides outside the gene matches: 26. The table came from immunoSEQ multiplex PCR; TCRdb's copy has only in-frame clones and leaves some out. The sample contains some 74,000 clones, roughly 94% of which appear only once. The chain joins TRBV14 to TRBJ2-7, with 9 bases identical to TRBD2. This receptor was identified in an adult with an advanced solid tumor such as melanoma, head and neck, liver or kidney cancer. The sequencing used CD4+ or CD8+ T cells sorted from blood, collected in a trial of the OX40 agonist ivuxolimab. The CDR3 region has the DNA TGTGCCAGCAGCCCTGCAGCGACGGTACTTCTCGGGCGGGAGGGTTCTTACGAGCAGTACTTC. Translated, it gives CASSPAATVLLGREGSYEQYF.